The clone carrying this T cell receptor (beta chain) was recorded many times. Its matching antigen is unknown. CDR1 and CDR2 from the germline V gene are SGHRS and YFSETQ. The CDR3 has 15 residues. Germline trimming cut 2 bases from V and 0 bases from J; bases unmatched to any gene: 3. These data come from a study of T cells in Graves' hyperthyroidism and ophthalmopathy. Using RNA transcripts as the source, TCR beta CDR3 regions were amplified. HTBI primers were employed in a first-round RT-PCR of the TCR CDR3. TCRdb fed the multiplex PCR reads into MiXCR, producing one record per CDR3 protein. The table records about 59,000 distinct CDR3 sequences, 53% of them present only once. Diagnoses were established using clinical symptoms, serum thyroxine and TRAb, thyroid ultrasound and orbital computed tomography. Overall study findings and caveats: Among thyroid clonotypes expanded above 0.001, most also appeared in blood. The model anticipated ophthalmopathy a median approximately six months pre-onset. Stable hyperthyroidism and ophthalmopathy were separated using 13 V-J signatures.

The sequence was obtained from a woman aged 55-69 years with Graves' ophthalmopathy. Sequencing input: blood. The V and J genes are TRBV5-1 and TRBJ2-7; TRBD1 aligns across 9 bases. The CDR3: CASSFGTGSSYEQYF. CDR3 nucleotides: TGCGCCAGCAGCTTTGGGACAGGGAGCTCCTACGAGCAGTACTTC.